This passage covers 20 T cell receptor beta chains from one sample sequenced in a study of T cells in women clearing cervical HPV infection. The protocol was immunoSEQ multiplex PCR, while the TCRdb copy is restricted to in-frame clones and leaves out a portion. The data include over 30,000 clones; the top ten clones carry about 7.7%. Sequencing was carried out using blood buffy coat. All receptors come from a woman between 18 and 70 years old with a cervical HPV16 infection that either progressed to CIN3+ or cleared (not recorded which).

A note on this clone: The CDR3 end lies 3 residues beyond the end of the read and is filled in from the germline J gene. The chain combines TRBV11-1 with TRBJ1-4; D may be TRBD1 (5 bases). The CDR3 is made up of 13 amino acids. V was trimmed by 7 bases and J by 8 bases, leaving 14 bases between them. CDR1 and CDR2 from the germline V gene are SGHAT and FQDESV (reference sequence). CDR3 DNA, as far as it was read: TGTGCCAGCACCGGGGGAGGGCGAGAAAAA. Translation gives CASTGGGREK. The entire CDR3 reads CASTGGGREKLFF.

As concerns this clone: Coverage ceases 3 residues before the CDR3 finishes, and the germline J gene fills in the end. The V gene is TRBV7-9, the J gene TRBJ1-2; 8 positions agree with TRBD1. Losses at the gene ends were 6 bases for V and 4 bases for J; bases not matched to a gene: 4. CDR3 length: 13 amino acids. Germline loops: CDR1 SEHNR, CDR2 FQNEAQ (reference sequence). CDR3 region: CASRRTGGYGYTF. The part of the CDR3 DNA that was read is TGTGCCAGCAGACGTACAGGGGGCTATGGC.

With regard to this clone: The read halts 3 residues ahead of the CDR3 end, with the missing end drawn from the germline J gene. The V and J genes are TRBV30 and TRBJ1-4, with D possibly being TRBD1 (6 bases). The CDR3 consists of 17 residues. V was trimmed by 0 bases and J by 0 bases, leaving 14 bases between them. CDR1 and CDR2 from the germline V gene are GTSNPN and SVGIG (reference sequence). The part of the CDR3 DNA that was read is TGTGCCTGGAGTGTAACCCGAACAGGGCCAACTAATGAAAAA. It is translated as CAWSVTRTGPTNEK. The CDR3 in full is CAWSVTRTGPTNEKLFF. Based on the CDR3 plus reference TRBV30 and TRBJ1-4, the full variable domain is SQTIHQWPATLVQPVGSPLSLECTVEGTSNPNLYWYRQAAGRGLQLLFYSVGIGQISSEVPQNLSASRPQDRQFILSSKKLLLSDSGFYLCAWSVTRTGPTNEKLFFGSGTQLSVL.

CDR3 protein: CASSVTSTLTDTQYF. The CDR3 DNA, read in part, is TGTGCCAGCAGCGTTACTAGCACCTTGACAGATACG. The chain joins TRBV9 to TRBJ2-3; D is possibly TRBD2 (6 bases). The sequence runs out 3 residues before the end of the CDR3; the remainder is reconstructed from the germline J gene. The germline V and J ends were trimmed by 2 bases and 3 bases, with 13 bases remaining between them. The CDR3 has 15 amino acids. Germline V CDR1 and CDR2: SGDLS, YYNGEE.

On this clone: The CDR3 goes on 3 residues after the read ends, and that part is filled in from the germline J gene. This chain uses TRBV7-6 with TRBJ1-1; maybe TRBD1 (5 bases). The germline gives CDR1 SGHVS, CDR2 FNYEAQ. V lost 4 bases and J 6 bases, leaving 9 bases between the germline ends. There are 12 residues in the CDR3. The covered CDR3 bases are TGTGCCAGCAGCTCCGCAGGGTCTGAA. This sequence encodes CASSSAGSE. The full CDR3 is CASSSAGSEAFF.

Regarding this clone: The DNA ends 3 residues before the CDR3 does, and the rest of the CDR3 is filled in from the germline J gene. The chain is built from TRBV6-2 or TRBV6-3 and TRBJ1-2; weak D call: TRBD1 (5 bases). Per germline, CDR1 MNHEY and CDR2 SVGEGT. This CDR3 contains 14 residues. V dropped 3 bases and J dropped 2 bases, with 10 bases sitting between them. The CDR3 sequence: CASSYGQRNYGYTF. The sequenced CDR3 bases are TGTGCCAGCAGTTATGGACAAAGGAACTATGGC.

Comment on this clone: Sequencing ends 3 residues short of the CDR3 end; the germline J gene provides the rest. The rearrangement joins TRBV5-1 to TRBJ1-3; D may be TRBD1 (6 bases). V lost 0 bases and J lost 2, with 12 bases in between. This CDR3 region has 16 residues. In germline, CDR1 is SGHRS, CDR2 YFSETQ. The CDR3 here is CASSLGQDRAGNTIYF. The sequenced part of the CDR3 DNA is TGCGCCAGCAGCTTGGGACAGGATCGGGCTGGAAACACC.

About this clone itself: Read sequence stops 3 residues before the CDR3 end, and the germline J gene provides the missing end. The V and J genes are TRBV7-2 and TRBJ1-6, with D possibly TRBD1 on 5 matching bases. CDR3 length equals 15 residues. Germline V CDR1 and CDR2: SGHTA, FQGNSA. Trimming pared 0 bases from V and 10 bases from J, leaving 13 bases between. CDR3 sequence reads: CASSLAPGGNSPLHF. Incomplete CDR3 DNA: TGTGCCAGCAGCTTAGCGCCCGGGGGTAACTCACCC.

As to this clone: From the germline J gene comes the end of the CDR3, since the read stops 3 residues before it. The rearrangement joins TRBV20-1 to TRBJ1-5, with D perhaps TRBD1 (6 bases). V dropped 6 bases and J dropped 3 bases, with 15 bases sitting between them. CDR1 is DFQATT and CDR2 is SNEGSKA in the germline V gene (reference sequence). The CDR3 runs 14 residues. The CDR3 loop is CSALTDRSNQPQHF. The sequenced part of the CDR3 DNA is TGCAGTGCCTTGACCGACAGGTCCAATCAGCCC.

For this clone: With the read ending 3 residues before the CDR3 end, the germline J gene is used to fill in that end. The J gene is TRBJ2-2, the V gene TRBV12-5, with D possibly matching TRBD2 (6 bases). Germline V gene data show CDR1 as LGHNT and CDR2 as FRNRAP. V lost 0 bases and J lost 3, with 11 bases in between. The CDR3 consists of 16 residues. The part of the CDR3 DNA that was read is TGTGCTAGTGGTTTGGTACGGGGGAAATACACCGGGGAG. Protein product: CASGLVRGKYTGE. The whole CDR3 protein reads CASGLVRGKYTGELFF.

Turning to this clone: The read stops 3 residues short of the end of the CDR3; the missing end is completed from the germline J gene. This rearrangement joins TRBV20-1 to TRBJ2-1; 9 nucleotides align to TRBD1. J lost 6 bases, V lost 0 bases, and 6 bases had no gene match. The CDR3 sequence is 15 residues long. Germline-derived CDR1 and CDR2 are DFQATT and SNEGSKA (reference sequence). The DNA read from the CDR3 is TGCAGTGCTAGAGAGGGGGACAGGGTTTTCAATGAG. Its translation: CSAREGDRVFNE. The entire CDR3 reads CSAREGDRVFNEQFF.

Notes on this clone: The CDR3 goes on 3 residues after the read ends, and that part is filled in from the germline J gene. The V gene is TRBV2, the J gene TRBJ2-5; 7 nucleotides agree with TRBD2. Germline trimming cut 7 bases from V and 0 bases from J; bases unmatched to any gene: 5. Germline V lookup: CDR1 SNHLY, CDR2 FYNNEI. CDR3 length equals 14 residues. The CDR3 spells CASKGTTNQETQYF. CDR3 DNA (partial): TGTGCCAGCAAGGGGACTACCAACCAAGAGACC.

Note on this clone: The CDR3 goes on 3 residues after the read ends, and that part is filled in from the germline J gene. The chain combines TRBV10-3 with TRBJ2-7; 8 bases agree with TRBD1. After removal of 4 bases from V and 5 bases from J, the junction contained 4 bases not matched to a gene. CDR3 length: 13 residues. Germline CDR1 is ENHRY and CDR2 is SYGVKD. CDR3 region: CAISARTGNEQYF. Incomplete CDR3 DNA: TGTGCCATCAGTGCAAGGACAGGGAACGAG.

In regard to this clone: The observed sequence ends 3 residues before the CDR3 terminus, with the missing tail filled in from the germline J gene. The rearrangement joins TRBV7-2 to TRBJ1-2; D call uncertain. Germline V gene sequence: CDR1 SGHTA, CDR2 FQGNSA. V gave up 7 bases and J gave up 5 bases, with 14 bases separating them. This CDR3 has 13 residues. The covered CDR3 bases are TGTGCCAGCAAACTAGACGGATTTTATGGC. Its translation: CASKLDGFYG. The whole CDR3 is CASKLDGFYGYTF.

With respect to this clone: The read terminates 3 residues ahead of where the CDR3 ends, so the germline J gene completes it. The J gene is TRBJ2-7, the V gene TRBV30, with D possibly matching TRBD1 (6 bases). The CDR3 runs to 14 residues. Deletions cut 0 bases from V and 3 bases from J, with 12 bases between. Germline CDR1 is GTSNPN and CDR2 is SVGIG (reference sequence). CDR3 in amino acids: CAWSVGTGYYEQYF. Partial CDR3 DNA: TGTGCCTGGAGTGTGGGCACAGGGTACTACGAG.

As to this clone: The read is 3 residues too short to cover the CDR3 end, so that end is filled in from the germline J gene. This rearrangement joins TRBV6-1 to TRBJ2-1; 10 nucleotides align to TRBD2. Germline CDR1 and CDR2: MNHNS and SASEGT. The ends lost 4 bases at V and 7 bases at J; junction bases unmatched: 4. The CDR3 is made up of 14 amino acids. The chain's CDR3 is CASSGAGGRNEQFF. CDR3 DNA (partial): TGTGCCAGCAGTGGAGCGGGGGGGCGAAATGAG.

Concerning this clone itself: The read terminates 3 residues ahead of where the CDR3 ends, so the germline J gene completes it. The genes are TRBV14 and TRBJ2-1; the D gene is possibly TRBD2 (5 bases). V gave up 0 bases and J gave up 0 bases, with 9 bases separating them. This CDR3 spans 16 amino acids. Germline V CDR1 and CDR2: SGHDN, FVKESK. Partial CDR3 DNA: TGTGCCAGCAGCCAAGATACGGGGTCCTCCTACAATGAG. Its translation is CASSQDTGSSYNE. The complete CDR3 protein is CASSQDTGSSYNEQFF.

Of note for this clone: The read finishes 3 residues shy of the CDR3 end, and the germline J gene is used to complete it. This sequence joins TRBV7-2 and TRBJ2-3; 8 positions match TRBD1. Germline values: CDR1 SGHTA, CDR2 FQGNSA. This CDR3 comprises 14 residues. The CDR3 loop is CASSSRTGQETQYF. Partial CDR3 DNA: TGTGCCAGCAGCTCCCGGACAGGGCAAGAGACG.

Regarding this clone: Sequencing ends 3 residues short of the CDR3 end; the germline J gene provides the rest. The J gene is TRBJ2-3, the V gene TRBV19, with TRBD2 identical over 9 bases. The germline V gene encodes CDR1 LNHDA and CDR2 SQIVND (reference sequence). This CDR3 has 13 amino acids. V gave up 10 bases and J gave up 1 base; unmatched junction bases: 3. The CDR3 is CAIRTSGTDTQYF. CDR3 DNA, as far as it was read: TGTGCCATCAGGACTAGCGGCACAGATACG.

Regarding this clone: The read stops 3 residues short of the end of the CDR3; the missing end is completed from the germline J gene. The chain couples TRBV19 to TRBJ2-2; 15 bases agree with TRBD2. The ends lost 4 bases at V and 4 bases at J; junction bases unmatched: 10. Germline V gives CDR1 LNHDA, CDR2 SQIVND (reference sequence). The CDR3 loop spans 19 amino acids. CDR3 sequence reads: CASSRMGLAGGGGTGELFF. CDR3 DNA (partial): TGTGCCAGTAGTAGGATGGGACTAGCGGGGGGCGGGGGCACCGGGGAG.